This T cell receptor (beta chain) was captured in a study of blood T cells in healthy people across ages. Study observations and caveats: Both higher diversity and more naive CD4+ cells marked long-lived donors when set against aged donors. Investigators treated diversity estimates from one million T cells as underestimates.

The CDR3 is made up of 15 amino acids. Trimming at V came to 3 bases and at J to 3 bases, leaving 2 bases not matched to a gene. In germline, CDR1 is SNHLY, CDR2 FYNNEI. PCR was performed a second time for about 6 to 12 cycles using a sample-barcoded 5' primer and a J-beta primer mix. Each cDNA was tagged by a template-switch adaptor containing 12 random nucleotides. TCRdb recomputed calls from the 5' RACE reads with MiXCR, one row per CDR3 protein. This sample has approximately 800,000 distinct CDR3 sequences, with roughly 56% found just once. This clonotype has only one observation. Antigen: not known. Healthy Caucasian individuals from Russia aged 6 to 90 served as donors.

This receptor was obtained from a man aged 35-49 years in good health. The chain uses TRBV2 and TRBJ2-1; 10 bases line up with TRBD2. The sequencing sample was made of blood. CDR3 in amino acids: CASSDTSGNYNEQFF. The DNA for the CDR3 is TGTGCCAGCAGTGACACTAGCGGGAACTACAATGAGCAGTTCTTC. The full variable domain, in which reference TRBV2 and TRBJ2-1 provide the parts outside the CDR3, is EPEVTQTPSHQVTQMGQEVILRCVPISNHLYFYWYRQILGQKVEFLVSFYNNEISEKSEIFDDQFSVERPDGSNFTLKIRSTKLEDSAMYFCASSDTSGNYNEQFFGPGTRLTVL.